Each of the 19 T cell receptor beta chains below was sequenced from the same sample in a study of OX40 agonist ivuxolimab in advanced cancers. Produced via immunoSEQ multiplex PCR; TCRdb's table is partial and in-frame only. The sample records roughly 23,000 clones, approximately 87% being singletons. Sequences were derived from CD4+ or CD8+ T cells sorted from blood, sampled in a trial of the OX40 agonist ivuxolimab. The source is an adult with an advanced solid tumor such as melanoma, head and neck, liver or kidney cancer.

The V call is TRBV6-1, the J call TRBJ1-2; a weak D match, TRBD1 (5 bases). This CDR3 has 13 amino acids. V gave up 2 bases and J gave up 8 bases, with 12 bases separating them. Germline V lookup: CDR1 MNHNS, CDR2 SASEGT. The CDR3 DNA reads as TGTGCCAGCAGTGAATTGGGACTCACGGGCTACACCTTC. This encodes CASSELGLTGYTF.

This clone was seen only once. The chain carries TRBV5-8 and TRBJ2-7, with 15 bases aligning to TRBD2. The CDR3 consists of 15 residues. Per germline, CDR1 SGHTS and CDR2 YDEGEE. The V gene end was trimmed by 4 bases and the J gene end by 6 bases; junction bases not matched to a gene: 5. CDR3 region: CASSTGLAGGSEQYF. CDR3 DNA sequence: TGTGCCAGCAGCACGGGACTAGCGGGGGGATCCGAGCAGTACTTC.

This chain uses TRBV7-7 with TRBJ2-7; D assignment may be TRBD1 or TRBD2 (5 bases each). This CDR3 has 14 residues. V was cut by 1 base and J by 2 bases, with 9 bases left in between. Germline-derived CDR1 and CDR2 are SSHAT and FNYEAQ (reference sequence). The CDR3 DNA reads as TGTGCCAGCAGCTTAGGGGACGGACCCTACGAGCAGTACTTC. Its protein product is CASSLGDGPYEQYF.

This sequence joins TRBV25-1 and TRBJ2-7, with 7 positions matching TRBD1. Germline values: CDR1 MGHDK, CDR2 SYGVNS. The CDR3 is made up of 14 amino acids. V gave up 6 bases and J gave up 0 bases; unmatched junction bases: 5. The CDR3 DNA is TGTGCCAGCAGAGGACAGGCAAGCTCCTACGAGCAGTACTTC. Translating it yields CASRGQASSYEQYF.

This chain joins TRBV19 and TRBJ2-7; 9 positions match TRBD1. Per germline, CDR1 LNHDA and CDR2 SQIVND (reference sequence). The CDR3 length is 16 residues. V shed 5 bases and J 4 bases; nucleotides not matched to a gene: 12. The DNA for the CDR3 is TGTGCCAGTAGTCCATCTCCGGGACAGGGTGGGTACGAGCAGTACTTC. This gives the protein CASSPSPGQGGYEQYF.

This chain uses TRBV7-9 with TRBJ2-7, with 7 bases identical to TRBD1. Per the germline V gene, CDR1 is SEHNR and CDR2 is FQNEAQ (reference sequence). This CDR3 region has 13 residues. Germline trimming cut 5 bases from V and 7 bases from J; bases unmatched to any gene: 8. CDR3 in DNA: TGTGCCAGCAGCCCGCCAGGGACAGTAGAGCAGTACTTC. Encoded protein: CASSPPGTVEQYF.

The rearrangement joins TRBV30 to TRBJ1-5; 8 nucleotides agree with TRBD1. J lost 5 bases, V lost 5 bases, and 8 bases had no gene match. Germline CDR1 is GTSNPN and CDR2 is SVGIG (reference sequence). This CDR3 has 14 residues. The CDR3, as DNA: TGTGCCTGGGGACAGGGCCAGGGGTATCAGCCCCAGCATTTT. Residues: CAWGQGQGYQPQHF.

The chain uses TRBV12-5 and TRBJ2-2; D perhaps matches TRBD1 (6 bases). V was pared by 9 bases and J by 5 bases, with 25 bases between. CDR3 length equals 17 residues. The V gene's germline CDR1 is LGHNT and CDR2 FRNRAP. CDR3 protein: CARKTGLVPGGTGELFF. CDR3 coding DNA: TGTGCTAGAAAAACAGGGTTGGTCCCCGGCGGGACCGGGGAGCTGTTTTTT.

This sequence joins TRBV4-1 and TRBJ2-3; unclear D gene. This CDR3 comprises 14 residues. Germline V gene data show CDR1 as MGHRA and CDR2 as YSYEKL. V lost 2 bases, J lost 2 bases, and 8 bases lay in between. This CDR3 is CASSQPRDTDTQYF. In DNA form, the CDR3 reads TGCGCCAGCAGCCAACCTCGAGACACAGATACGCAGTATTTT.

The rearrangement links TRBV5-8 to TRBJ2-2, with a weak D call TRBD1 (5 bases). The length of the CDR3 is 15 residues. Germline CDR1 reads SGHTS; CDR2 reads YDEGEE. Trimming pared 4 bases from V and 0 bases from J, leaving 10 bases between. The CDR3 reads CASSPTDTNTGELFF. The DNA of the CDR3 is TGTGCCAGCAGCCCGACGGACACGAACACCGGGGAGCTGTTTTTT.

The CDR3 is CASSPPDGSYEQYF. The CDR3 DNA follows: TGCGCCAGCAGCCCGCCGGACGGTTCCTACGAGCAGTACTTC. V and J are TRBV5-1 and TRBJ2-7; D call uncertain. Germline-derived CDR1 and CDR2 are SGHRS and YFSETQ. CDR3 length: 14 residues. V was cut by 4 bases and J by 1 base, with 12 bases left in between.

V gene TRBV27 combines with J gene TRBJ2-3, with a weak D call TRBD2 (6 bases). The V gene lost 7 bases and the J gene lost 3 bases, with 20 bases spanning the gap. CDR1 and CDR2 (germline): MNHEY, SMNVEV (reference sequence). The CDR3 has 16 amino acids. The CDR3 reads CASILRWGDNTDTQYF. CDR3 DNA sequence: TGTGCCAGCATCCTTAGGTGGGGGGATAATACAGATACGCAGTATTTT.

The chain has TRBV5-1 and TRBJ2-3; D possibly uses TRBD1 or TRBD2 (6 bases each). V lost 1 base to trimming and J lost 2 bases, with 11 bases between them. Per the germline V gene, CDR1 is SGHRS and CDR2 is YFSETQ. The CDR3 runs 15 residues. CDR3 in DNA: TGCGCCAGCAGCTTGAACGGGGGCCCCACAGATACGCAGTATTTT. It is translated as CASSLNGGPTDTQYF.

The chain is built from TRBV7-2 and TRBJ2-5, with D perhaps assigned TRBD1 or TRBD2 (5 bases each). CDR3 length equals 12 residues. V was cut by 2 bases and J by 10 bases, with 11 bases left in between. The germline CDR1 and CDR2 sequences are SGHTA and FQGNSA. The CDR3 DNA is TGTGCCAGCAGCTTATATGGGGGAAGCCAGTACTTC. This sequence encodes CASSLYGGSQYF.

The V call is TRBV7-8, the J call TRBJ2-7; TRBD1 agrees at 7 bases. V shed 3 bases, J shed 2 bases, and the junction held 13 bases outside the gene matches. Germline CDR1 reads SGHVS; CDR2 reads FQNEAQ. The CDR3 has 17 amino acids. CDR3 DNA: TGTGCCAGCAGCTTTCGGTCCAAGCGGACAGGTCCCTACGAGCAGTACTTC. Protein product: CASSFRSKRTGPYEQYF.

The V call is TRBV5-4, the J call TRBJ2-1, with TRBD2 matching 10 bases. CDR3 size: 18 residues. With 4 bases clipped from V and 7 bases from J, the junction kept 17 bases outside the gene matches. The V gene's germline CDR1 is SGHNT and CDR2 YYREEE (reference sequence). The chain's CDR3 is CASSGWASGGVLRNEQFF. The CDR3 coding sequence is TGTGCCAGCAGCGGGTGGGCTAGCGGGGGAGTCCTGAGGAATGAGCAGTTCTTC.

The genes are TRBV29-1 and TRBJ1-1; weak D call: TRBD1 (6 bases). CDR1 is SQVTM, CDR2 ANQGSEA, per germline. V was cut by 8 bases and J by 4 bases, with 14 bases left in between. The CDR3 extends over 12 amino acids. CDR3 bases: TGCAGCCCGTTTAGGGGGGGCACTGAAGCTTTCTTT. Amino acids: CSPFRGGTEAFF.

CDR3 sequence reads: CASSLAGTRNEQYF. The CDR3 nucleotides read TGTGCCAGCAGCCTTGCCGGGACAAGAAACGAGCAGTACTTC. This chain joins TRBV14 and TRBJ2-7; D might be TRBD1 (6 bases). Germline loops: CDR1 SGHDN, CDR2 FVKESK. The CDR3 extends over 14 amino acids. V shed 4 bases and J shed 5 bases, with 15 bases lying between them.

The genes are TRBV19 and TRBJ1-1; unclear D gene. Germline CDR1 LNHDA, CDR2 SQIVND (reference sequence). The CDR3 is 21 amino acids. V lost 6 bases and J 0 bases, leaving 32 bases between the germline ends. The CDR3 loop is CASRRTDPTSSTFFMNTEAFF. In DNA form, the CDR3 reads TGTGCCAGTAGGCGGACGGATCCCACCTCCTCTACTTTTTTTATGAACACTGAAGCTTTCTTT.